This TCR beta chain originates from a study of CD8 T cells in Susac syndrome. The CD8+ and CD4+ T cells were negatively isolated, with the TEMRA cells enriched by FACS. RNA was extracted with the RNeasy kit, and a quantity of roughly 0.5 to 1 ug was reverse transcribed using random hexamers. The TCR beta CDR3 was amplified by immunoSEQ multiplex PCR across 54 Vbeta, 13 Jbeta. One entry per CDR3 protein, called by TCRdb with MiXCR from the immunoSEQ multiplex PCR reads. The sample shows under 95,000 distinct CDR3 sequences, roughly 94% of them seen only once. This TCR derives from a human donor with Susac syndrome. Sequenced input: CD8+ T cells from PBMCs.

The CDR3 here is CASDAGTEAFF. The CDR3, as DNA: TGTGCCAGTGATGCGGGAACTGAAGCTTTCTTT. The chain links TRBV19 to TRBJ1-1; D ambiguous. CDR1 is LNHDA, CDR2 SQIVND, per germline (reference sequence). The CDR3 contains 11 residues. With 8 bases removed from V and 5 bases from J, the gap between germline ends came to 9 bases.